This T cell receptor beta chain derives from a study of T cell repertoires in cytomegalovirus infection. Study-level points and caveats: It was HLA-C-restricted CMV-specific TCR beta clonotypes that dominated the response ex vivo.

TCRdb processed the reads anew with MiXCR; each CDR3 protein has one entry. The sample includes over 100,000 distinct CDR3 sequences, 10% of them seen just once. The CDR3 consists of 13 residues. The V end lost 5 bases, the J end lost 5 bases, and 9 bases lay between the germline ends. Note on this clonotype: Its antigen is currently unknown.

The clonotype originates from a human donor in good health (CMV status not recorded). Some clones in this sample may be carry-over from other donors' samples. What was sequenced was PBMCs, sequenced either directly or after in vitro stimulation (not recorded which). This chain links TRBV12-3 or TRBV12-4 with TRBJ2-2, with D perhaps TRBD1 (5 bases). The DNA of the CDR3 is TGTGCCAGCAGTAAAGGGGCGACCGGGGAGCTGTTTTTT. Amino acids: CASSKGATGELFF.